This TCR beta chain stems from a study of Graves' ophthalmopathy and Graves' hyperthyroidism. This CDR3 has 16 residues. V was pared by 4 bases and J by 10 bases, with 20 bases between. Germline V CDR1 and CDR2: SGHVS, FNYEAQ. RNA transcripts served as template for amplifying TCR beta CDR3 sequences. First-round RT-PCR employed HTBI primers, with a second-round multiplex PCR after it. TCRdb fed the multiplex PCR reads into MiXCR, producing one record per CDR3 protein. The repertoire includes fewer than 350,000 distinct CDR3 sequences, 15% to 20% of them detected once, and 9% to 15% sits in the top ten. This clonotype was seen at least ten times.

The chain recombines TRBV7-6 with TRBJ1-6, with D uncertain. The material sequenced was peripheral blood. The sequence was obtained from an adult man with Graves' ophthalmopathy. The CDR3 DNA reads TGTGCCAGCAGCTCAAACCGCGGGGAATCGGGCTCACCCCTCCACTTT. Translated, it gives CASSSNRGESGSPLHF.